The rows below give T cell receptor beta chains drawn from one sample of a study of blood T cell repertoires in COVID-19. This table comes from immunoSEQ multiplex PCR, and its TCRdb copy is limited to in-frame clones, with some not included. The data hold roughly 65,000 clones, with about 84% observed a single time. The specimen was peripheral blood. The receptors shown here come from a human donor in a cohort sampled during active COVID-19. Both conserved end residues are part of each CDR3. Not all rows give a size; the values are once, few, many and, for expanded clones, a class.

v_gene	abundance	j_gene	CDR3aa
TRBV5-1	.	TRBJ2-1	CASRATGLSYNEQFF
TRBV24-1	.	TRBJ2-3	CATSPLGGASTDTQYF
TRBV19	.	TRBJ2-2	CASSIRQGFKANTGELFF
TRBV5-1	.	TRBJ2-2	CASSQGHMNTGELFF
TRBV9	.	TRBJ2-2	CASRRQDNTGELFF
TRBV6-5	once	TRBJ1-2	CASSRWDRAGGYTF
TRBV7-8	.	TRBJ1-1	CASSLERNGGWKAFF
TRBV19	.	TRBJ1-5	CASSVAAKQPQHF
TRBV28	.	TRBJ2-7	CASSFRGLMNEQYF
TRBV4-1	.	TRBJ1-4	CASSQPGQYNWKEKLFF
TRBV6-5	.	TRBJ2-1	CASSFSSGGGNEQFF
TRBV7-9	.	TRBJ1-1	CASSLRAGENTEAFF
TRBV19	.	TRBJ2-5	CASSTVTGGSQETQYF
TRBV6-4	few	TRBJ1-1	CASSVDRGGTEAFF
TRBV11-2	.	TRBJ2-2	CASSLSTGELFF
TRBV11-2	.	TRBJ1-3	CASSLVDRVSGNTIYF
TRBV20-1	.	TRBJ2-1	CSANDFGENEQFF
TRBV7-3	.	TRBJ2-3	CASSTRGSTDTQYF
TRBV12-3/TRBV12-4	.	TRBJ1-2	CASSYTGDYGYTF
TRBV2	.	TRBJ2-3	CASRTGTSGTDTQYF
TRBV7-3	.	TRBJ1-1	CASSSQGGGGEAFF
TRBV7-6	few	TRBJ2-7	CASSLGPAGEPYYEQYF
TRBV12-3/TRBV12-4	.	TRBJ1-4	CASSLNYNEKLFF
TRBV9	.	TRBJ2-5	CASSDPGRGVIETQYF
TRBV5-6	.	TRBJ2-5	CASSSDRGAETQYF
TRBV19	.	TRBJ2-7	CASRPGTGTYEQYF
TRBV19	.	TRBJ2-7	CASSDRRSYEQYF
TRBV6-6	.	TRBJ2-3	CASSYSGTGGDTQYF
TRBV9	.	TRBJ1-2	CASSVGQGANGYTF
TRBV12-3/TRBV12-4	.	TRBJ1-1	CASRPRSDTEAFF
TRBV7-2	.	TRBJ1-5	CASSLVGSSDQPQHF
TRBV19	.	TRBJ1-5	CASSIQGRGPAGPQHF
TRBV25-1	.	TRBJ2-5	CASSDGGGETQYF
TRBV2	.	TRBJ2-7	CASNKGATHEQYF
TRBV11-3	.	TRBJ2-5	CASRHRDRSQETQYF